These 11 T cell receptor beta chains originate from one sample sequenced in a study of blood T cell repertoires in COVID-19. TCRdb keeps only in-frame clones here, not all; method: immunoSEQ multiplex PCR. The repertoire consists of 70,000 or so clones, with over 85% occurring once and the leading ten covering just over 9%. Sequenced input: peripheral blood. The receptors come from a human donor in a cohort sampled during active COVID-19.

In nucleotides, the CDR3 is TGTGCCAGCAGCCCAGGGATCGGTGACGAGCAGTACTTC. This translates into CASSPGIGDEQYF. This chain joins TRBV7-8 and TRBJ2-7; the D gene is possibly TRBD1 (5 bases). CDR3 length: 13 amino acids. Trimming pared 5 bases from V and 5 bases from J, leaving 13 bases between. Germline V CDR1 and CDR2: SGHVS, FQNEAQ.

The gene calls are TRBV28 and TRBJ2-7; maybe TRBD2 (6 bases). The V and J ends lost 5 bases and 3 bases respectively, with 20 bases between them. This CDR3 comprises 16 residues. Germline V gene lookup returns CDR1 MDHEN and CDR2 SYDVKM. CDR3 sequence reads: CASSSPGGPPGYEQYF. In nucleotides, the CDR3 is TGTGCCAGCAGTAGCCCAGGAGGGCCCCCCGGCTACGAGCAGTACTTC.

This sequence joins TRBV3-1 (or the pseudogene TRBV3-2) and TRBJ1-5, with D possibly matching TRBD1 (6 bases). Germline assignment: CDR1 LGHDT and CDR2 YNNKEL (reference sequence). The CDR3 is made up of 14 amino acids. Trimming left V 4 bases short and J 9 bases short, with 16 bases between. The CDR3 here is CASSLTQGVRPQHF. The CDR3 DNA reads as TGTGCCAGCAGCCTAACACAGGGTGTTCGGCCCCAGCATTTT.

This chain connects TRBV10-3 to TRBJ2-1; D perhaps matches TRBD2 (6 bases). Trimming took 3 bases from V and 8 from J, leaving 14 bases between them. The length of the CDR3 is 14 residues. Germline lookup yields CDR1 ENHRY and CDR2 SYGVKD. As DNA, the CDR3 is TGTGCCATCAGTGACGGGACTCGCAGCTATGAGCAGTTCTTC. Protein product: CAISDGTRSYEQFF.

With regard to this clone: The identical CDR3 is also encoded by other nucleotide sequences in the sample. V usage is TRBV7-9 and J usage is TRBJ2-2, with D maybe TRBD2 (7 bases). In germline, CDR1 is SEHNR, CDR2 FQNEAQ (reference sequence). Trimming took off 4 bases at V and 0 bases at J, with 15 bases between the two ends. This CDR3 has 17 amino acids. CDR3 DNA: TGTGCCAGCAGCTCCTATGGGGGGGGGCCGAACACCGGGGAGCTGTTTTTT. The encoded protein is CASSSYGGGPNTGELFF.

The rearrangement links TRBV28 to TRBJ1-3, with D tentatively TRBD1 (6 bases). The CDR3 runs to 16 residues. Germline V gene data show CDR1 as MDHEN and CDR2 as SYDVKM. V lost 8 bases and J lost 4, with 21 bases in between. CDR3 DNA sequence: TGTGCCAGCTCGGCGAGGGGTTCGAGGGGGGGAAACACCATATATTTT. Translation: CASSARGSRGGNTIYF.

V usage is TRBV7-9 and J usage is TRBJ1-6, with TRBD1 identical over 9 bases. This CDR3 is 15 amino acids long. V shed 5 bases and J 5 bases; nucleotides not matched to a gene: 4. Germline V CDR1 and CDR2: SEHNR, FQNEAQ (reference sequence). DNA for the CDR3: TGTGCCAGCAGCCGAGGACAGGGGAATAATTCACCCCTCCACTTT. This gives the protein CASSRGQGNNSPLHF.

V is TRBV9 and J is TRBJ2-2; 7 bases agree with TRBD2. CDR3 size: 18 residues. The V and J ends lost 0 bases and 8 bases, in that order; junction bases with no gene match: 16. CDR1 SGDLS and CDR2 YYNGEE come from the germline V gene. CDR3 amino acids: CASSVALAGVRETGELFF. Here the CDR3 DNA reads TGTGCCAGCAGCGTAGCGCTTGCGGGAGTAAGGGAAACGGGGGAGCTGTTTTTT.

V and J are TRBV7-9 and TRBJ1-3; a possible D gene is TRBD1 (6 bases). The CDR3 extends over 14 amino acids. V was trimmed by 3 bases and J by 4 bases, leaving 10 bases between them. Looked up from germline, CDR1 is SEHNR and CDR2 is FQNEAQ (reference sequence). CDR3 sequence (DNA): TGTGCCAGCAGCTTGGGCGGACAGGGAAACACCATATATTTT. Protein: CASSLGGQGNTIYF.

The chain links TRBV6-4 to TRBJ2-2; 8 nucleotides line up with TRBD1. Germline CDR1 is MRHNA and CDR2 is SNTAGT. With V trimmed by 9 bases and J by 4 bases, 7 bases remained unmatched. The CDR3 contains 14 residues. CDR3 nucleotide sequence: TGTGCCAGTTCGACAGGGGATGCCACCGGGGAGCTGTTTTTT. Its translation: CASSTGDATGELFF.

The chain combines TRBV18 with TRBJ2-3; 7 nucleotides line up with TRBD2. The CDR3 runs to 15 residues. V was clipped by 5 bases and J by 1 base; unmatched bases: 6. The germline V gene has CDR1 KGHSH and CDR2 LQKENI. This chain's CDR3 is CASSEGTTRTDTQYF. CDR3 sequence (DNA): TGTGCCAGCTCAGAAGGGACTACTCGCACAGATACGCAGTATTTT.